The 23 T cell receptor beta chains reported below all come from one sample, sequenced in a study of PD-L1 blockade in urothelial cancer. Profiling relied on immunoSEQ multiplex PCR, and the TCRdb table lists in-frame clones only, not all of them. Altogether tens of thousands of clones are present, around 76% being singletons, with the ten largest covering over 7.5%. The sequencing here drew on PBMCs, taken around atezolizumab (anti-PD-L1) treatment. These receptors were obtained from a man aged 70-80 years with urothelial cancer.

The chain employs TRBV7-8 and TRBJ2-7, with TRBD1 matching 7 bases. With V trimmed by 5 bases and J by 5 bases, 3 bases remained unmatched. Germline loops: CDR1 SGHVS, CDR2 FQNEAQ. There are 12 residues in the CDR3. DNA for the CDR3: TGTGCCAGCAGCCAGACAGGGAACGAGCAGTACTTC. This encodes CASSQTGNEQYF. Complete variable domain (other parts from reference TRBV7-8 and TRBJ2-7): GAGVSQSPRYKVAKRGQDVALRCDPISGHVSLFWYQQALGQGPEFLTYFQNEAQLDKSGLPSDRFFAERPEGSVSTLKIQRTQQEDSAVYLCASSQTGNEQYFGPGTRLTVT.

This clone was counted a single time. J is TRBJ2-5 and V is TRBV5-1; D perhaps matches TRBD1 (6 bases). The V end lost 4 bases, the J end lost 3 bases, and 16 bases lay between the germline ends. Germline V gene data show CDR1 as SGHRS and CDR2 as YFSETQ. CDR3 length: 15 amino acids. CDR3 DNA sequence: TGCGCCAGCAGCCGTGGGGACACAGGGAAAGAGACCCAGTACTTC. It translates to CASSRGDTGKETQYF.

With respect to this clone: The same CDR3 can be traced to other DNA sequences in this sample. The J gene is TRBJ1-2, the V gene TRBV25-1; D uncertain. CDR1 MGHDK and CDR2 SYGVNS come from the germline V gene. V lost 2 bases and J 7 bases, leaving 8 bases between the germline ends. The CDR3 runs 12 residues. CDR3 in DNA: TGTGCCAGCAGTGAAGGCGGTAGTGGCTACACCTTC. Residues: CASSEGGSGYTF.

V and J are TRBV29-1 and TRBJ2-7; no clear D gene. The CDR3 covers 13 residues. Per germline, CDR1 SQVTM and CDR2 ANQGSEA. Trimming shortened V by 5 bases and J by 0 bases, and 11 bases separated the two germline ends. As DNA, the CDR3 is TGCAGCGTTTTAGTCCAGGACTCCTACGAGCAGTACTTC. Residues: CSVLVQDSYEQYF.

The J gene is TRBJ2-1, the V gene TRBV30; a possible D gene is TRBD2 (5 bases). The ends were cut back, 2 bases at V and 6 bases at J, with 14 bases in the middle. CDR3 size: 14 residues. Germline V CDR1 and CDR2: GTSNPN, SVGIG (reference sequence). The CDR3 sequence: CAWSSAGLSNEQFF. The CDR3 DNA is TGTGCCTGGAGTTCGGCGGGCCTATCCAATGAGCAGTTCTTC.

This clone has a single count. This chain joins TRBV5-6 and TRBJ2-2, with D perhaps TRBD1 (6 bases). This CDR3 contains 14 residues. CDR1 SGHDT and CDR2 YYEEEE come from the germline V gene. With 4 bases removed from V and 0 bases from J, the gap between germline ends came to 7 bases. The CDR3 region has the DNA TGTGCCAGCAGCCGGACAGCGAACACCGGGGAGCTGTTTTTT. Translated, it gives CASSRTANTGELFF.

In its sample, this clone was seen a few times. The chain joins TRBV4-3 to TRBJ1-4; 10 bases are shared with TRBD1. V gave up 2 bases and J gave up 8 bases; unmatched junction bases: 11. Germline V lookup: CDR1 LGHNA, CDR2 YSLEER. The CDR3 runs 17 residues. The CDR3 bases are TGCGCCAGCAGCCAAAAAGTCGCCGGGACAGGGGAAGAAAAACTGTTTTTT. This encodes CASSQKVAGTGEEKLFF.

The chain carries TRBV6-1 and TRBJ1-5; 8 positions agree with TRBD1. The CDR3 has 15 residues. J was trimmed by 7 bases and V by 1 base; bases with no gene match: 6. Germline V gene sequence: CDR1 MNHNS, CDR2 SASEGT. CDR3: CASSEGQGAGQPQHF. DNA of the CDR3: TGTGCCAGCAGTGAAGGGCAGGGGGCAGGACAGCCCCAGCATTTT.

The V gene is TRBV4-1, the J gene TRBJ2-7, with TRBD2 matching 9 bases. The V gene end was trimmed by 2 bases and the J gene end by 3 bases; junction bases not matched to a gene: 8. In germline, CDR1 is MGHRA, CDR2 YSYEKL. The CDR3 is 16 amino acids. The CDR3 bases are TGCGCCAGCAGCCAAAGGAGCGGGGGGCTTTACTACGAGCAGTACTTC. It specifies CASSQRSGGLYYEQYF.

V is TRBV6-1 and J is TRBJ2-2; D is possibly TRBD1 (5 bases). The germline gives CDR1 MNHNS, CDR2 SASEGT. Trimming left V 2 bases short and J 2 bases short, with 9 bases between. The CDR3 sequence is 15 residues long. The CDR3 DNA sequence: TGTGCCAGCAGTGAAACAGGAATTAACACCGGGGAGCTGTTTTTT. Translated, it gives CASSETGINTGELFF.

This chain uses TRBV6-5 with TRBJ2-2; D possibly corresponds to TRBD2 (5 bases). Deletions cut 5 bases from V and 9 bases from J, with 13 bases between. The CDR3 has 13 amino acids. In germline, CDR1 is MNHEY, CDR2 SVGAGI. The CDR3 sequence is CASSVRDQRELFF. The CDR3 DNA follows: TGTGCCAGCAGTGTACGGGATCAGAGGGAGCTGTTTTTT.

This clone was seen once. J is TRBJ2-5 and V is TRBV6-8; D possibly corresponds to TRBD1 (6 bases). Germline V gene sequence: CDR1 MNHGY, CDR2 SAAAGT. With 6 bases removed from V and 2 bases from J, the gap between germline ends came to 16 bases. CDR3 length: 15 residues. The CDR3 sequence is CASSAPGHTQETQYF. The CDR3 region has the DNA TGTGCCAGCAGCGCACCGGGACATACTCAAGAGACCCAGTACTTC.

The CDR3 DNA reads TGCGCCAGCAGCCCGATCGGACTCCTCGATACGCAGTATTTT. Translating gives CASSPIGLLDTQYF. The rearrangement joins TRBV5-1 to TRBJ2-3; tentative D call: TRBD2 (5 bases). Trimming shortened V by 4 bases and J by 6 bases, and 15 bases separated the two germline ends. The CDR3 has 14 amino acids. The germline gives CDR1 SGHRS, CDR2 YFSETQ.

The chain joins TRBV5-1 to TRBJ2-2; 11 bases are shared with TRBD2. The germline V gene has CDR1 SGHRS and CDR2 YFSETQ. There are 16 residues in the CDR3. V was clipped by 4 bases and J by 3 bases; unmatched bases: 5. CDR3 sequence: CASSPTSGTYTGELFF. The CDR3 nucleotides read TGCGCCAGCAGCCCGACTAGCGGGACCTACACCGGGGAGCTGTTTTTT.

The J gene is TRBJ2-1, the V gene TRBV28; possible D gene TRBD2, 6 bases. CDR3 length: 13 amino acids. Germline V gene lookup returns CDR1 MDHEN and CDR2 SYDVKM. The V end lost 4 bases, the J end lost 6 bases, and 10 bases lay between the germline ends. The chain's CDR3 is CASSSPGGNEQFF. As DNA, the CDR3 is TGTGCCAGCAGTTCCCCCGGGGGCAATGAGCAGTTCTTC. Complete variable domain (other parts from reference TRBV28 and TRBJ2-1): DVKVTQSSRYLVKRTGEKVFLECVQDMDHENMFWYRQDPGLGLRLIYFSYDVKMKEKGDIPEGYSVSREKKERFSLILESASTNQTSMYLCASSSPGGNEQFFGPGTRLTVL.

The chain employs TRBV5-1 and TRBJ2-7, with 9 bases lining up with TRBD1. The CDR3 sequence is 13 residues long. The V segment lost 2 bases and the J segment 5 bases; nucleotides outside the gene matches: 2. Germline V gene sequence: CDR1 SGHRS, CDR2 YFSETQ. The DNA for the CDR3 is TGCGCCAGCAGCTTCACAGGGGGCCACGAGCAGTACTTC. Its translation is CASSFTGGHEQYF.

In DNA form, the CDR3 reads TGCGCCAGCAGTTCACGAGGGATTCATCGGAATGAGCAGTTCTTC. Translation gives CASSSRGIHRNEQFF. The rearrangement links TRBV5-1 to TRBJ2-1, with a possible D match to TRBD2 (5 bases). This CDR3 contains 15 residues. The V gene lost 5 bases and the J gene lost 7 bases, with 19 bases spanning the gap. Germline lookup yields CDR1 SGHRS and CDR2 YFSETQ.

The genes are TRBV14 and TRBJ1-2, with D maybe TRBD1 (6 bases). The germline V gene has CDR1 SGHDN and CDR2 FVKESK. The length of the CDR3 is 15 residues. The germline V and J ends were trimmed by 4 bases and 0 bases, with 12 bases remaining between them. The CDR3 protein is CASSRGGSPNYGYTF. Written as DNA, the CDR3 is TGTGCCAGCAGCCGAGGGGGAAGCCCTAACTATGGCTACACCTTC. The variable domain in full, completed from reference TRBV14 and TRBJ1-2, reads EAGVTQFPSHSVIEKGQTVTLRCDPISGHDNLYWYRRVMGKEIKFLLHFVKESKQDESGMPNNRFLAERTGGTYSTLKVQPAELEDSGVYFCASSRGGSPNYGYTFGSGTRLTVV.

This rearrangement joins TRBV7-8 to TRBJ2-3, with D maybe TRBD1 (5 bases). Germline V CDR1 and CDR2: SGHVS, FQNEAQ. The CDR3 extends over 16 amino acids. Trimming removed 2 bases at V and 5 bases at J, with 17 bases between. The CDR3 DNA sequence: TGTGCCAGCAGCTTAAGACAGTATCAGCTTCAAGATACGCAGTATTTT. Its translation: CASSLRQYQLQDTQYF.

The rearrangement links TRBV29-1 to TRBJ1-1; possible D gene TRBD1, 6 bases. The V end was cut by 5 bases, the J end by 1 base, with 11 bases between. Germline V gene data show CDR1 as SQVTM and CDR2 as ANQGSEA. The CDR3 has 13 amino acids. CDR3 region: CSVWGTTNTEAFF. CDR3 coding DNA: TGCAGCGTTTGGGGGACAACGAACACTGAAGCTTTCTTT.

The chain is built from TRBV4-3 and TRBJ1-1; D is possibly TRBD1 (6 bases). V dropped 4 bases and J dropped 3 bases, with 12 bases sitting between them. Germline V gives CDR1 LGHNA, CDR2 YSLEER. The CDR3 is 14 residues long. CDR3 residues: CASSPAGVDTEAFF. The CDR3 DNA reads TGCGCCAGCAGCCCCGCAGGGGTCGACACTGAAGCTTTCTTT.

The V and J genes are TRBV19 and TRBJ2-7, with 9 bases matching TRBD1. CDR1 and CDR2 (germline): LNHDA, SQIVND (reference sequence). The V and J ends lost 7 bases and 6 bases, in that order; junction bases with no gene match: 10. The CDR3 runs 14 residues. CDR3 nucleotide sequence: TGTGCCAGTAACCATGGGGACAGGGACAGCGAGCAGTACTTC. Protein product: CASNHGDRDSEQYF.

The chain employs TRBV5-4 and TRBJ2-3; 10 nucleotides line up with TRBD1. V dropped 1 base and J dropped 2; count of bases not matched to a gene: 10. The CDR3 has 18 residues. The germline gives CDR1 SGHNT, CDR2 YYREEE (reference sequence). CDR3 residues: CASSLMTGGDSVTDTQYF. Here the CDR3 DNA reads TGTGCCAGCAGCTTGATGACAGGGGGCGATTCCGTCACAGATACGCAGTATTTT.